This entry lists 23 T cell receptor beta chains sequenced from one sample in a study of T cell repertoires in cytomegalovirus infection. TCRdb ran MiXCR on the reads and lists one entry per CDR3 protein. The sample lists fewer than 1,000,000 distinct CDR3 sequences; 30% to 40% were seen once. These receptors have no identified antigens. Sequenced material: cultured CD8+ T cells from PBMCs, taken from culture after CMV antigen stimulation. These receptors all come from a human donor in good health (CMV status not recorded). Some clones in this sample may be carry-over from other donors' samples.

The chain couples TRBV28 to TRBJ2-2; 8 bases fit TRBD1. Germline lookup yields CDR1 MDHEN and CDR2 SYDVKM. This CDR3 has 16 residues. V lost 6 bases and J lost 3; bases outside the gene matches: 9. The CDR3 DNA sequence: TGTGCCAGCAGAACGGGACAGGAGGGCTACACCGGGGAGCTGTTTTTT. This translates into CASRTGQEGYTGELFF.

A remark on this clonotype: A junction boundary mismatches the germline segment, possibly from a read error. The genes are TRBV6-5 and TRBJ2-7; D gene uncertain. Germline values: CDR1 MNHEY, CDR2 SVGAGI. This CDR3 region has 16 residues. The CDR3 DNA is TGTGCCAGCAGTTACACCCCAGGCCGGATAGTCTACGAGCGGTACTTC. Protein: CASSYTPGRIVYERYF.

The chain carries TRBV25-1 and TRBJ1-1; D possibly corresponds to TRBD1 (6 bases). The CDR3 runs 13 residues. CDR1 and CDR2 (germline): MGHDK, SYGVNS. V was cut by 2 bases and J by 6 bases, with 10 bases left in between. CDR3 sequence (DNA): TGTGCCAGCAGTGAACCGGGGGCCTCTGAAGCTTTCTTT. It specifies CASSEPGASEAFF.

The chain uses TRBV7-9 and TRBJ2-7; 7 nucleotides match TRBD1. Losses at the gene ends were 5 bases for V and 3 bases for J; bases not matched to a gene: 13. This CDR3 spans 16 amino acids. Germline CDR1 SEHNR, CDR2 FQNEAQ (reference sequence). This chain's CDR3 is CASSTSTGRHFYEQYV. The CDR3 coding sequence is TGTGCCAGCAGCACTTCGACAGGGCGCCACTTCTACGAGCAGTACGTC.

The genes are TRBV29-1 and TRBJ1-1, with D uncertain. The CDR3 has 13 amino acids. V was pared by 6 bases and J by 10 bases, with 21 bases between. Germline V gene sequence: CDR1 SQVTM, CDR2 ANQGSEA. The CDR3 coding sequence is TGCAGCGTACCCCAAACGGCCAAGCTGGGAGCTTTCTTT. Protein product: CSVPQTAKLGAFF. The whole variable domain, remainder taken from reference TRBV29-1 and TRBJ1-1, is SAVISQKPSRDICQRGTSLTIQCQVDSQVTMMFWYRQQPGQSLTLIATANQGSEATYESGFVIDKFPISRPNLTFSTLTVSNMSPEDSSIYLCSVPQTAKLGAFFGQGTRLTVV.

This chain uses TRBV7-9 with TRBJ2-3; D may be TRBD2 (5 bases). Trimming pared 4 bases from V and 2 bases from J, leaving 10 bases between. CDR3 length equals 14 residues. Germline V gene data show CDR1 as SEHNR and CDR2 as FQNEAQ (reference sequence). CDR3 protein: CASSSEGLTDTQYF. The CDR3 DNA sequence: TGTGCCAGCAGCTCCGAAGGACTCACAGATACGCAGTATTTT.

J is TRBJ2-1 and V is TRBV7-2; 9 nucleotides align to TRBD1. The CDR3 has 14 amino acids. V trimming: 5 bases; J trimming: 9 bases; junction bases outside the gene matches: 8. Germline V lookup: CDR1 SGHTA, CDR2 FQGNSA. The CDR3 DNA follows: TGTGCCAGCAGCCGATACGGGACAGGGACTGAGCAGTTCTTC. Translation: CASSRYGTGTEQFF.

This sequence joins TRBV4-1 and TRBJ2-1; 7 bases are a match to TRBD2. The germline CDR1 and CDR2 sequences are MGHRA and YSYEKL. V was clipped by 7 bases and J by 4 bases; unmatched bases: 10. This CDR3 comprises 15 residues. The CDR3 is CASTSGSGDYNEQFF. In nucleotides, the CDR3 is TGCGCCAGCACCTCCGGCAGCGGGGATTACAATGAGCAGTTCTTC.

This clonotype was seen a few times. The chain uses TRBV20-1 and TRBJ2-5, with 9 bases aligning to TRBD1. This CDR3 contains 13 residues. CDR1 is DFQATT and CDR2 is SNEGSKA in the germline V gene (reference sequence). V shed 6 bases, J shed 1 base, and the junction held 3 bases outside the gene matches. DNA of the CDR3: TGCAGTGCCCCGGGACAGGGCCAAGAGACCCAGTACTTC. Translating it yields CSAPGQGQETQYF.

The chain combines TRBV7-6 with TRBJ1-2, with D perhaps matching TRBD1 (5 bases). Germline V gene sequence: CDR1 SGHVS, CDR2 FNYEAQ. V was clipped by 5 bases and J by 6 bases, with 10 bases between them. This CDR3 region has 12 residues. In DNA, the CDR3 is TGTGCCAGCAGCGCAGGGTCACATGGCTACACCTTC. Amino acid sequence: CASSAGSHGYTF.

The V call is TRBV6-1, the J call TRBJ1-5; 7 positions match TRBD1. The CDR3 is 13 amino acids. The germline V gene encodes CDR1 MNHNS and CDR2 SASEGT. Trimming removed 6 bases from V and 6 bases from J; junction bases left unmatched: 5. Here the CDR3 reads CASSLDRVQPQHF. CDR3 DNA: TGTGCCAGCAGCCTTGACAGGGTTCAGCCCCAGCATTTT.

This clonotype was counted a few times. The J gene is TRBJ1-1, the V gene TRBV28; D possibly corresponds to TRBD1 (5 bases). V lost 3 bases and J lost 3, with 17 bases in between. Looked up from germline, CDR1 is MDHEN and CDR2 is SYDVKM. The CDR3 spans 16 residues. Written as DNA, the CDR3 is TGTGCCAGCAGTTTTTTCCTCAGTCGGGGGGACACTGAAGCTTTCTTT. Translation: CASSFFLSRGDTEAFF.

This chain links TRBV27 with TRBJ2-2; 8 bases fit TRBD2. CDR3 length equals 16 residues. The ends lost 5 bases at V and 6 bases at J; junction bases unmatched: 11. Germline V lookup: CDR1 MNHEY, CDR2 SMNVEV (reference sequence). CDR3 sequence (DNA): TGTGCCAGCAGTCCCTGGACTAGCCCGGGCGCCGGGGAGCTGTTTTTT. Protein product: CASSPWTSPGAGELFF.

The chain links TRBV3-1 to TRBJ2-1; 8 bases agree with TRBD2. The CDR3 covers 15 residues. J gave up 7 bases and V 2 bases, and 7 bases lay outside the gene matches. Germline V gene lookup returns CDR1 LGHDT and CDR2 YNNKEL (reference sequence). The CDR3 reads CASSQWTSSPNEQFF. CDR3 bases: TGTGCCAGCAGCCAATGGACTAGCAGCCCTAATGAGCAGTTCTTC.

Details on this clonotype: A clone one base away is much larger, so this may be a read error. The chain couples TRBV7-3 to TRBJ1-1, with D possibly being TRBD1 (5 bases). The CDR3 has 14 amino acids. Between the trimmed V and J ends, which lost 10 bases and 5 bases, there was a span of 20 bases. CDR1 is SGHTA, CDR2 FQGTGA, per germline. DNA for the CDR3: TGTGCCACCAGGGATACCAAGACACTGACTGAAGCTTTCTTT. Translation: CATRDTKTLTEAFF.

The V call is TRBV6-5, the J call TRBJ2-3; 14 positions agree with TRBD2. The J segment lost 4 bases and the V segment lost 4 bases, leaving 13 bases of the junction unmatched. The germline V gene encodes CDR1 MNHEY and CDR2 SVGAGI. The CDR3 extends over 19 amino acids. DNA for the CDR3: TGTGCCAGCAGTTTTACTATCGCGACTAGCGGGGGGGGAGCAGATACGCAGTATTTT. Translated: CASSFTIATSGGGADTQYF.

The gene calls are TRBV7-6 and TRBJ2-2; 8 bases are shared with TRBD1. V trimming: 3 bases; J trimming: 2 bases; junction bases outside the gene matches: 5. Germline CDR1 and CDR2: SGHVS and FNYEAQ. This CDR3 contains 16 residues. The CDR3 sequence is CASSFPTGANTGELFF. The CDR3 DNA is TGTGCCAGCAGCTTTCCGACAGGGGCCAACACCGGGGAGCTGTTTTTT. The complete variable domain, with remaining parts taken from reference TRBV7-6 and TRBJ2-2, reads GAGVSQSPRYKVTKRGQDVALRCDPISGHVSLYWYRQALGQGPEFLTYFNYEAQQDKSGLPNDRFSAERPEGSISTLTIQRTEQRDSAMYRCASSFPTGANTGELFFGEGSRLTVL.

Turning to this clonotype: A much larger clone lies a single base off, so this may be a read error. V is TRBV7-2 and J is TRBJ2-3, with D unclear. Germline CDR1 SGHTA, CDR2 FQGNSA. CDR3 size: 13 residues. In DNA, the CDR3 is TGTGCCAGCAGCCCACAGTGGGCAGATACGCGGTATTTT. It specifies CASSPQWADTRYF.

This clonotype was recorded at least ten times. The chain employs TRBV12-5 and TRBJ2-1; 7 bases align to TRBD1. The germline CDR1 and CDR2 sequences are LGHNT and FRNRAP. The trim removed 2 bases at V and 1 base at J, leaving 5 bases unmatched. CDR3 size: 16 residues. The CDR3 sequence: CASGLPGGRSYNEQFF. The CDR3 DNA reads as TGTGCTAGTGGTTTGCCAGGGGGAAGGTCCTACAATGAGCAGTTCTTC. Drawing the rest from reference TRBV12-5 and TRBJ2-1, the complete variable domain is DARVTQTPRHKVTEMGQEVTMRCQPILGHNTVFWYRQTMMQGLELLAYFRNRAPLDDSGMPKDRFSAEMPDATLATLKIQPSEPRDSAVYFCASGLPGGRSYNEQFFGPGTRLTVL.

The chain uses TRBV27 and TRBJ1-6; tentatively, D is TRBD1 (6 bases). This CDR3 contains 17 residues. Trimming stripped 2 bases from V and 0 bases from J, with 11 bases between. The germline gives CDR1 MNHEY, CDR2 SMNVEV (reference sequence). In DNA, the CDR3 is TGTGCCAGCAGTTTACAAACGACAGGCTCCTATAATTCACCCCTCCACTTT. As protein: CASSLQTTGSYNSPLHF.

This clonotype has just a few counts. This chain joins TRBV7-9 and TRBJ2-4; 9 positions agree with TRBD2. V lost 8 bases to trimming and J lost 1 base; unmatched junction nucleotides: 12. The germline CDR1 and CDR2 sequences are SEHNR and FQNEAQ (reference sequence). This CDR3 contains 17 residues. This CDR3 is CASGVAGELRAKNIQYF. The CDR3 nucleotides are TGTGCCAGCGGGGTAGCGGGGGAGCTAAGGGCCAAAAACATTCAGTACTTC. Full variable domain (missing parts from reference TRBV7-9 and TRBJ2-4): DTGVSQNPRHKITKRGQNVTFRCDPISEHNRLYWYRQTLGQGPEFLTYFQNEAQLEKSRLLSDRFSAERPKGSFSTLEIQRTEQGDSAMYLCASGVAGELRAKNIQYFGAGTRLSVL.

This chain connects TRBV12-3 or TRBV12-4 to TRBJ2-2; no firm D call. Deletions cut 3 bases from V and 4 bases from J, with 6 bases between. The CDR3 extends over 13 amino acids. The CDR3 DNA follows: TGTGCCAGCAGTTTCCAGAGCACCGGGGAGCTGTTTTTT. Translating it yields CASSFQSTGELFF.

The rearrangement links TRBV4-1 to TRBJ2-1, with D uncertain. Looked up from germline, CDR1 is MGHRA and CDR2 is YSYEKL. V was shortened by 3 bases and J by 5 bases, with 14 bases between the two germline ends. This CDR3 contains 15 residues. Written as DNA, the CDR3 is TGCGCCAGCAGCCAGGAGCCTGCGGACCACAATGAGCAGTTCTTC. Its translation is CASSQEPADHNEQFF.